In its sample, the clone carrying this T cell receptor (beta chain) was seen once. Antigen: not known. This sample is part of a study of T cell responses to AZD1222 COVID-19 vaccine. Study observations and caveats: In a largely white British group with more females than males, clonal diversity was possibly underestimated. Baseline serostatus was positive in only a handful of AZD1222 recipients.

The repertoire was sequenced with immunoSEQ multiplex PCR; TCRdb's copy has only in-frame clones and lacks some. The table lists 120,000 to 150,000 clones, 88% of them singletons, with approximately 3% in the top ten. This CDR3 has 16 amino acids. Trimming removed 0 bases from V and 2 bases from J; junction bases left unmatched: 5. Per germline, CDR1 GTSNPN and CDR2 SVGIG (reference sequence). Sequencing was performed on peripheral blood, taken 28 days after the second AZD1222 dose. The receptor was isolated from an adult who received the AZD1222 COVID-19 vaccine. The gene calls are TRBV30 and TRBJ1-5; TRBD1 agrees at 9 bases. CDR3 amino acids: CAWSVRQGGGNQPQHF. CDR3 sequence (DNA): TGTGCCTGGAGTGTACGACAGGGGGGAGGCAATCAGCCCCAGCATTTT.